The text below deals with one TCR beta chain. Its matching antigen is unknown. This entry comes from a study of T cell responses to AZD1222 COVID-19 vaccine. For the study at large: Second-dose intervals near 4 or 12 weeks were combined. Whole-study findings and limits: Breadth and depth of Spike-specific TCRs rose after two AZD1222 doses. Repertoires were collected only later (after the peak T cell response had occurred). In the spike-specific TCR repertoire, nearly half reportedly target unmutated variant regions.

Germline-derived CDR1 and CDR2 are LGHDT and YNNKEL (reference sequence). The CDR3 has 16 residues. The ends lost 2 bases at V and 5 bases at J; junction bases unmatched: 9. The method was immunoSEQ multiplex PCR; TCRdb's version includes in-frame clones alone and lacks a portion of them. This sample has about 150,000 clones; about 88% occur once, and the top ten carry around 2.9%. The clonotype comes from an adult in good health. The rearrangement links TRBV3-1 (or the pseudogene TRBV3-2) to TRBJ2-5; 9 nucleotides match TRBD1. The sample here was peripheral blood, taken on day 0 of AZD1222 vaccination. In nucleotides, the CDR3 is TGTGCCAGCAGCCAATATAAGGGGACAGGGCTGGAGACCCAGTACTTC. Amino acids: CASSQYKGTGLETQYF.